This T cell receptor (beta chain) was captured in a study of blood T cell repertoires in COVID-19. V was clipped by 0 bases and J by 5 bases, with 4 bases between them. The germline gives CDR1 SGHRS, CDR2 YFSETQ. The CDR3 length is 12 residues. Clones were read by immunoSEQ multiplex PCR, and TCRdb kept only the in-frame ones, dropping some. The sample lists roughly 170,000 clones, around nine tenths occurring once. This clonotype was obtained from a woman aged 18-29 years who had recovered from COVID-19. The rearrangement uses TRBV5-1 and TRBJ2-3; D unclear. Sample: peripheral blood. Here the CDR3 reads CASSLVRDTQYF. CDR3 sequence (DNA): TGCGCCAGCAGCTTGGTTCGAGATACGCAGTATTTT.